This note documents a single TCR beta chain sequence. Under the authors' procedure: Amplification from reference gene primers served as the basis for estimated nucleated cell counts. Here immunoSEQ multiplex PCR was the method, and the copy in TCRdb shows in-frame clones only, minus some. The D gene and trimming were derived from the DNA, and the V and J assignments and clone size from that table. Of over 300,000 clones in the sample, more than 75% are singletons; the top ten hold around 0.91%. Grouping used clinical history reported by participants in a survey and questionnaire. This sample is drawn from a study of blood T cell repertoires in COVID-19. Across the study: Acute-phase and convalescent COVID-19 samples originated in the United States, Italy and Spain. From T cells, B-cell-depleted T cells, or PBMCs came the material, which was cDNA or gDNA.

Germline V CDR1 and CDR2: KGHSH, LQKENI. The ends were cut back, 1 base at V and 2 bases at J, with 12 bases in the middle. CDR3 size: 15 residues. This chain joins TRBV18 and TRBJ2-7, with D possibly TRBD2 on 5 matching bases. This receptor was obtained from a woman aged 25 to 39 with acute COVID-19. Sequenced: PBMCs or T cells enriched from blood (not recorded which). CDR3 DNA sequence: TGTGCCAGCTCACCACTGGCGGGTCCCGCCTACGAGCAGTACTTC. Amino acids: CASSPLAGPAYEQYF.